This T cell receptor (beta chain) was sequenced in a study of T cells after yellow fever vaccination. The CDR3 covers 16 residues. Germline loops: CDR1 MNHEY, CDR2 SMNVEV (reference sequence). Deletions cut 3 bases from V and 0 bases from J, with 11 bases between. TCRdb fed the 5' RACE reads into MiXCR, producing one record per CDR3 protein. The sample yields fewer than 650,000 distinct CDR3 sequences, about a fifth seen once. Remarks on this clonotype: Its antigen is currently unknown.

Study-level findings and limits: Detected again after the booster were most primary-vaccination clones, at about 96% CD4 and 88% CD8. Highly abundant clonotypes carried over from the bulk population could end up in FACS-sorted repertoires as contaminants. The secondary response was weaker, and its peak arrived faster, on day 5 versus 15.

This material consisted of PBMCs, taken around 3 weeks after the first yellow fever vaccination. The receptor comes from a man aged 18 to 29 who received the YFV17D yellow fever vaccine. The chain couples TRBV27 to TRBJ1-4; D ambiguous. For the CDR3, the DNA is TGTGCCAGCAGTTTTTTAAGCGATGCAACTAATGAAAAACTGTTTTTT. Amino acids: CASSFLSDATNEKLFF.